A selection of T cell receptor beta chains follows, all from one sample in a study of cytomegalovirus exposure and HLA in healthy donors. The repertoire was sequenced with immunoSEQ multiplex PCR; TCRdb's copy has only in-frame clones and lacks some. The sample records about 170,000 clones, about 81% being singletons. Sequencing used PBMCs. These receptors were taken from a girl aged 10-17 years in good health and CMV-seropositive. Both conserved end residues are part of each CDR3. Each record gives: D gene, V gene, J gene, clone size, CDR3 protein. The D gene is left open where the match is weak. Some rows mark clone size as missing; the rest say once, few, many or name a class of expanded clone.

>-|TRBV30|TRBJ1-1|-
CAWSSGEGLNTEAFF
>-|TRBV29-1|TRBJ2-5|once
CSVGGGRAKSETQYF
>-|TRBV28|TRBJ2-7|-
CASSLFDRGGEQYF
>-|TRBV27|TRBJ1-4|-
CASSLSGVNEKLFF
>TRBD1|TRBV9|TRBJ2-6|-
CASMGDRGLVRANVLTF
>-|TRBV10-3|TRBJ2-7|-
CAISGRGPVYEQYF
>-|TRBV6-1|TRBJ2-3|few
CASSERGARGPDTQYF
>-|TRBV9|TRBJ1-3|-
CASSLRPGTGNTIYF
>TRBD1|TRBV4-2|TRBJ1-4|-
CASSPQGAGEKLFF
>-|TRBV11-3|TRBJ2-1|-
CASSTTGESYNEQFF
>TRBD2|TRBV29-1|TRBJ2-4|-
CSVEEAAGGPAKNIQYF
>-|TRBV11-2|TRBJ1-3|-
CASSLEPRGGNTIYF
>TRBD2|TRBV27|TRBJ2-7|-
CASSYSGSPYEQYF
>-|TRBV29-1|TRBJ1-1|-
CSVDRGPGTGTEAFF
>-|TRBV5-6|TRBJ2-1|once
CASSLKAVVWAYHEQFF
>TRBD1|TRBV30|TRBJ2-2|-
CAWSTGGGELFF
>TRBD2|TRBV4-1|TRBJ2-5|-
CAVTSGETQYF
>TRBD1|TRBV10-1|TRBJ2-7|once
CASSEGGQSYEQYF
>-|TRBV7-9|TRBJ1-2|-
CASSLFAGDGYTF
>-|TRBV7-2|TRBJ1-4|-
CASSLLGGGANEKLFF
>TRBD1|TRBV7-3|TRBJ2-3|-
CASSHGTGGADTQYF
>TRBD1|TRBV6-6|TRBJ1-4|-
CASSYRQGEKLFF
>TRBD1|TRBV4-3|TRBJ2-6|few
CASSQDPGTGFAGANVLTF
>-|TRBV10-2|TRBJ2-7|-
CASSEPPDEQYF
>TRBD1|TRBV2|TRBJ1-2|-
CASRGTGDGYTF
>-|TRBV29-1|TRBJ2-2|-
CSVLTGSTGELFF
>TRBD1|TRBV2|TRBJ1-5|-
CASRATGGLGQPQHF
>-|TRBV28|TRBJ1-1|-
CASSLRGGTEAFF
>-|TRBV9|TRBJ2-1|-
CASSVDSSYRFEQFF
>-|TRBV11-1|TRBJ2-7|-
CASSRGDNSYEQYF
>TRBD2|TRBV2|TRBJ2-2|-
CASSIAGANTGELFF
>TRBD1|TRBV29-1|TRBJ1-2|-
CSVEVDRGLNGYTF
>TRBD2|TRBV19|TRBJ2-3|-
CASSWGGGVPDTQYF
>TRBD1|TRBV7-6|TRBJ1-2|-
CASSPGTGLASYGYTF
>TRBD2|TRBV29-1|TRBJ2-1|-
CSVGPAGDNEQFF
>-|TRBV5-1|TRBJ1-2|-
CASSLALGGASHGYTF
>TRBD2|TRBV9|TRBJ2-5|-
CASSVVGTSGGHQETQYF
>TRBD1|TRBV6-6|TRBJ1-2|once
CASSPPPGQSDGYTF
>TRBD1|TRBV5-1|TRBJ2-7|-
CASSPFPTGSYEQYF
>TRBD1|TRBV27|TRBJ2-4|-
CASSPFTDYSTGGAKNIQYF
>TRBD1|TRBV18|TRBJ2-3|-
CASSRDRGQDTQYF
>-|TRBV27|TRBJ2-1|-
CASSTLVSNEQFF
>-|TRBV6-1|TRBJ2-5|-
CASNAGAQETQYF
>TRBD2|TRBV29-1|TRBJ2-1|-
CSSSSGGGSNEQFF
>-|TRBV6-5|TRBJ1-5|-
CASSYGGSNQPQHF
>-|TRBV6-5|TRBJ1-5|-
CASRSGVKGNQPQHF
>TRBD2|TRBV25-1|TRBJ2-2|few
CASSDSGALTGELFF
>TRBD1|TRBV2|TRBJ2-1|few
CASSEMAGGEQFF
>TRBD1|TRBV6-6|TRBJ1-5|few
CASSFTTGDSNQPQHF
>-|TRBV4-2|TRBJ1-1|-
CASSQDLGGLNTEAFF
>TRBD1|TRBV11-3|TRBJ1-1|once
CASSSDREPTEAFF
>-|TRBV29-1|TRBJ1-1|-
CSVRMNTEAFF
>-|TRBV11-2|TRBJ2-1|-
CASSLDPVGARYNEQFF
>TRBD1|TRBV28|TRBJ1-5|-
CASSPGTGFLKQPQHF
>-|TRBV6-1|TRBJ2-3|few
CASRSRKNGDTQYF
>-|TRBV30|TRBJ1-2|once
CASYGGDYGYTF
>TRBD1|TRBV28|TRBJ2-7|-
CASILGRTGTYEQYF